The sequence of this T cell receptor (beta chain) was determined in a study of blood T cell repertoires in COVID-19. V was clipped by 1 base and J by 12 bases; unmatched bases: 7. This CDR3 contains 13 residues. Germline CDR1 is SGHDN and CDR2 is FVKESK. Sequencing was performed with immunoSEQ multiplex PCR; in TCRdb, only in-frame clones are kept and a portion is missing. In the table there are about 300,000 clones, 75% to 90% of which are singletons. Sequencing input: PBMCs or T cells enriched from blood (not recorded which). The genes are TRBV14 and TRBJ2-7, with 9 bases lining up with TRBD1. This TCR was recovered from a man between 25 and 39 years old who had recovered from COVID-19. This CDR3 reads CASSQAGTGRRYF. The CDR3 DNA reads as TGTGCCAGCAGCCAAGCGGGGACAGGGAGGCGGTACTTC.